This TCR beta chain was retrieved from a study of fetal regulatory T cell absence and autoimmunity. Here immunoSEQ multiplex PCR was the method, and the copy in TCRdb shows in-frame clones only, minus some. The repertoire holds 95,000 or so clones, with about two thirds as singletons. Sequencing used pancreas tissue. The sequence was obtained from a male donor with IPEX syndrome.

In DNA, the CDR3 is TGTGCCAGCAGCGTAGAAGGGTACACTGAAGCTTTCTTT. It encodes CASSVEGYTEAFF. The chain carries TRBV9 and TRBJ1-1; D gene ambiguous. V lost 0 bases to trimming and J lost 3 bases, with 6 bases between them. Germline V lookup: CDR1 SGDLS, CDR2 YYNGEE. CDR3 size: 13 residues.